Listed below are T cell receptor beta chains from one sample, sequenced in a study of immune evolution from preneoplasia to lung adenocarcinoma. Libraries were prepared by immunoSEQ multiplex PCR; TCRdb keeps only in-frame clonotypes and omits some of them. This sample has around 4,000 clones, with 83% found just once. Specimen: FFPE minimally invasive lung adenocarcinoma tissue. These receptors all stem from a person aged 55 to 75 with lung adenocarcinoma. Each CDR3 is given with its conserved first and last residue. Fields, in order: clone size, V gene, D gene, CDR3 length, J gene, CDR3 protein, CDR3 DNA. The D gene is left open where the match is weak. Some rows mark clone size as missing; the rest say once, few, many or name a class of expanded clone.

>NA|TRBV28|TRBD2|17|TRBJ2-7
CASSSPGLAGLAYEQYF
TGTGCCAGCAGTTCCCCGGGACTAGCGGGATTGGCCTACGAGCAGTACTTC
>NA|TRBV7-9|NA|12|TRBJ1-1
CASSPKDTEAFF
TGTGCCAGCAGCCCGAAAGACACTGAAGCTTTCTTT
>NA|TRBV5-1|NA|15|TRBJ2-3
CASSEGQPITDTQYF
TGCGCCAGCAGCGAGGGACAACCGATCACAGATACGCAGTATTTT
>NA|TRBV19|TRBD1|16|TRBJ1-4
CASTRTGVATNEKLFF
TGTGCCAGTACTCGGACAGGGGTTGCAACTAATGAAAAACTGTTTTTT
>NA|TRBV5-1|TRBD1|13|TRBJ1-4
CASKGQGSEKLFF
TGCGCCAGCAAGGGACAGGGGAGTGAAAAACTGTTTTTT
>once|TRBV5-1|TRBD1|15|TRBJ2-1
CASSLVGQTYNEQFF
TGCGCCAGCAGCTTGGTGGGACAGACCTACAATGAGCAGTTCTTC
>few|TRBV4-1|NA|13|TRBJ2-5
CASSQEGRETQYF
TGCGCCAGCAGCCAAGAGGGCAGAGAGACCCAGTACTTC
>NA|TRBV29-1|NA|12|TRBJ2-7
CSVAATRYEQYF
TGCAGCGTTGCAGCCACCCGCTACGAGCAGTACTTC
>NA|TRBV9|NA|16|TRBJ1-4
CASSPYAQGGNEKLFF
TGTGCCAGCAGCCCGTATGCTCAGGGCGGTAATGAAAAACTGTTTTTT
>NA|TRBV19|NA|15|TRBJ2-1
CASSIEGMRGGQQFF
TGTGCCAGTAGTATAGAAGGAATGAGGGGTGGGCAGCAGTTCTTC
>few|TRBV6-6|TRBD2|16|TRBJ2-1
CASSTLLAGVTNEQFF
TGTGCCAGCAGTACTTTACTAGCGGGAGTTACCAATGAGCAGTTCTTC
>NA|TRBV6-5|NA|15|TRBJ2-6
CASNGRGAGANVLTF
TGTGCCAGCAATGGAAGGGGGGCTGGGGCCAACGTCCTGACTTTC
>few|TRBV11-2|TRBD2|17|TRBJ2-1
CASSLKYPGLADNEQFF
TGTGCCAGCAGCTTAAAGTACCCGGGACTAGCGGACAATGAGCAGTTCTTC
>NA|TRBV28|NA|15|TRBJ1-1
CASSSQGRGVTEAFF
TGTGCCAGCAGCTCCCAGGGGCGGGGAGTCACTGAAGCTTTCTTT
>NA|TRBV4-1|NA|16|TRBJ1-1
CASSQAQGLRVTEAFF
TGCGCCAGCAGCCAAGCACAGGGTTTGAGGGTCACTGAAGCTTTCTTT
>once|TRBV5-1|NA|12|TRBJ2-1
CASTDWYNEQFF
TGCGCCAGCACGGACTGGTACAATGAGCAGTTCTTC
>NA|TRBV27|TRBD1|17|TRBJ2-6
CASSLGTVLSGANVLTF
TGTGCCAGCAGTTTGGGGACAGTTCTCTCTGGGGCCAACGTCCTGACTTTC
>few|TRBV27|TRBD2|18|TRBJ2-5
CASSSPGLAGLGGETQYF
TGTGCCAGCAGTTCTCCGGGACTAGCGGGATTAGGCGGGGAGACCCAGTACTTC
>NA|TRBV7-9|TRBD1|15|TRBJ1-4
CASSLGSGGIEKLFF
TGTGCCAGCAGCTTAGGGTCAGGGGGCATTGAAAAACTGTTTTTT
>NA|TRBV28|NA|13|TRBJ2-1
CASRRIAGAEQFF
TGTGCCAGCAGGCGTATCGCGGGTGCTGAGCAGTTCTTC
>NA|TRBV30|NA|12|TRBJ2-1
CAWSEGYNEQFF
TGTGCCTGGAGTGAGGGCTACAATGAGCAGTTCTTC
>NA|TRBV4-2|TRBD2|15|TRBJ2-1
CASSLGTSWSNEQFF
TGTGCCAGCAGCCTCGGGACTAGCTGGAGCAATGAGCAGTTCTTC
>NA|TRBV5-1|TRBD2|15|TRBJ2-2
CASSLEAGGDGELFF
TGCGCCAGCAGCTTGGAGGCGGGGGGCGACGGGGAGCTGTTTTTT
>NA|TRBV7-2|NA|16|TRBJ2-2
CASSLRQRSNTGELFF
TGTGCCAGCAGCTTAAGACAGCGGTCGAACACCGGGGAGCTGTTTTTT
>NA|TRBV5-1|TRBD1|14|TRBJ1-2
CASNVGGAGYGYTF
TGCGCCAGCAACGTAGGGGGCGCGGGCTATGGCTACACCTTC
>NA|TRBV6-1|TRBD2|15|TRBJ2-3
CASSEALAGVDTQYF
TGTGCCAGCAGTGAAGCTCTAGCGGGTGTAGATACGCAGTATTTT
>NA|TRBV30|TRBD2|13|TRBJ2-1
CAWSRTSFNEQFF
TGTGCCTGGAGTAGGACTAGCTTCAATGAGCAGTTCTTC
>NA|TRBV30|TRBD2|15|TRBJ2-7
CAWSVLASGPYEQYF
TGTGCCTGGAGTGTACTGGCTAGCGGCCCCTACGAGCAGTACTTC
>NA|TRBV7-9|NA|12|TRBJ2-7
CASSTGSYEQYF
TGTGCCAGCAGTACAGGGTCCTACGAGCAGTACTTC
>few|TRBV13|NA|15|TRBJ1-1
CASRGRGGLNTEAFF
TGTGCCAGCAGAGGGAGGGGAGGGTTGAACACTGAAGCTTTCTTT
>NA|TRBV28|TRBD1|16|TRBJ2-7
CASSSSGTGGASEQYF
TGTGCCAGCAGTTCCTCGGGGACAGGGGGCGCGTCCGAGCAGTACTTC